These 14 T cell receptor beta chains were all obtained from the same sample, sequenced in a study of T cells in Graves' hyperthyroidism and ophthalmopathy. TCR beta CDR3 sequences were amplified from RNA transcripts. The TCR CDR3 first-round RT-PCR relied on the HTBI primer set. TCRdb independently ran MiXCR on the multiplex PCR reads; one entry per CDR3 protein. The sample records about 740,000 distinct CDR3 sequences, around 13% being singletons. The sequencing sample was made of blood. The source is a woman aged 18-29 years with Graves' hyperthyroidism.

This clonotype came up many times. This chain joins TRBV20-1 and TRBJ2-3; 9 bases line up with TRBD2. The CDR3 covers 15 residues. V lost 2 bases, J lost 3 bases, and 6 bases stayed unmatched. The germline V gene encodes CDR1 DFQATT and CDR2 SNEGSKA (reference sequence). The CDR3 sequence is CSARSGGLATDTQYF. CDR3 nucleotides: TGCAGTGCTAGATCTGGAGGACTAGCGACAGATACGCAGTATTTT.

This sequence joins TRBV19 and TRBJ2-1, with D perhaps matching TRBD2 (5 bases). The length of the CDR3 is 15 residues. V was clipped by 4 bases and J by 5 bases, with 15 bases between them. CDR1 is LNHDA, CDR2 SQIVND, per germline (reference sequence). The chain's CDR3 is CASSSPSSEDNEQFF. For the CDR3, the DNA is TGTGCCAGTAGTAGTCCTAGCTCCGAAGACAATGAGCAGTTCTTC.

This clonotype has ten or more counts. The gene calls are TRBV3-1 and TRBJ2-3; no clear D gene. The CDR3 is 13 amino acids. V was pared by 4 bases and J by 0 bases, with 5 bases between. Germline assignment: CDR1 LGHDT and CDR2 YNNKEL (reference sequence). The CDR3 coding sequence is TGTGCCAGCAGCCCTACAAGCACAGATACGCAGTATTTT. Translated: CASSPTSTDTQYF.

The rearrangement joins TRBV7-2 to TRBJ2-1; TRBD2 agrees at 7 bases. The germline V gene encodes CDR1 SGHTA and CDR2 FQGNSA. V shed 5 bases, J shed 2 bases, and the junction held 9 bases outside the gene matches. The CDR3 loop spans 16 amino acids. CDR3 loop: CASSPSPAGTYNEQFF. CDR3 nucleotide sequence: TGTGCCAGCAGCCCGTCCCCAGCGGGGACCTACAATGAGCAGTTCTTC.

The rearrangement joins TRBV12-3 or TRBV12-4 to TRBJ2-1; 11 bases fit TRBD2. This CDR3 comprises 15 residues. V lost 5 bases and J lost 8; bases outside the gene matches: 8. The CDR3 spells CASSPTSGSGHEQFF. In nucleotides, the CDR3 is TGTGCCAGCAGTCCCACTAGCGGGAGCGGACATGAGCAGTTCTTC.

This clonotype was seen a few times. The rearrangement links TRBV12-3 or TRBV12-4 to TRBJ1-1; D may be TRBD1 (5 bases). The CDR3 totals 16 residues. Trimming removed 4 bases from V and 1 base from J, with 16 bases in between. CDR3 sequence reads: CASSSPGRLANTEAFF. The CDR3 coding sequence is TGTGCCAGCAGTTCACCGGGACGGCTGGCGAACACTGAAGCTTTCTTT.

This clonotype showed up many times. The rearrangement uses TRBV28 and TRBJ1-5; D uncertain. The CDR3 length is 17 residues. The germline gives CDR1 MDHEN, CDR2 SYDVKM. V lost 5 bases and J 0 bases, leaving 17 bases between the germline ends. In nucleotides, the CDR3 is TGTGCCAGCAGTCCATCCGAGGGTTTCTATAGCAATCAGCCCCAGCATTTT. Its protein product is CASSPSEGFYSNQPQHF.

CDR3 bases: TGTGCCAGCAGCTTTTGGACCAGGGGACAGAGTTTTGAAGCTTTCTTT. It translates to CASSFWTRGQSFEAFF. This chain joins TRBV11-2 and TRBJ1-1; 7 bases map to TRBD1. The CDR3 runs 16 residues. Germline CDR1 and CDR2: SGHAT and FQNNGV. The V gene end was trimmed by 3 bases and the J gene end by 7 bases; junction bases not matched to a gene: 14.

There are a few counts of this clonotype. CDR3 sequence (DNA): TGTGCCACGTCTCAGCGGGGATATGAGAATCAGCCCCAGCATTTT. Amino acids: CATSQRGYENQPQHF. The chain joins TRBV27 to TRBJ1-5; unclear D gene. The CDR3 extends over 15 amino acids. V lost 10 bases to trimming and J lost 4 bases, with 20 bases between them. Germline CDR1 is MNHEY and CDR2 is SMNVEV (reference sequence).

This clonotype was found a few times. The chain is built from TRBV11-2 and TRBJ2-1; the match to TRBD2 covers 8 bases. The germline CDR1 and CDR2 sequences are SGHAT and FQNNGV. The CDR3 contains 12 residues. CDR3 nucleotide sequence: TGTATTGCCGGGGGGGGGGGACACGAGCAGTTCTTC. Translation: CIAGGGGHEQFF.

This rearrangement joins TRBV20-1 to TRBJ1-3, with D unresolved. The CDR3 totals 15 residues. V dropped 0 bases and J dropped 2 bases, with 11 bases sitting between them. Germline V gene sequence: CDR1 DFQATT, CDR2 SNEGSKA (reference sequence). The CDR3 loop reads CSARDGGFPGNTIYF. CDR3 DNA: TGCAGTGCTAGAGACGGAGGTTTCCCTGGAAACACCATATATTTT.

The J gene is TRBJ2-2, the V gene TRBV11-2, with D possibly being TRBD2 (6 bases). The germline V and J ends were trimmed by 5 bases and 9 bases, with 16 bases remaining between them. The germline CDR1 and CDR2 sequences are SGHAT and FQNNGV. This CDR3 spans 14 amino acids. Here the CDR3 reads CASSHAGSPRELFF. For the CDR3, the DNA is TGTGCCAGCAGCCACGCGGGATCCCCCCGGGAGCTGTTTTTT.

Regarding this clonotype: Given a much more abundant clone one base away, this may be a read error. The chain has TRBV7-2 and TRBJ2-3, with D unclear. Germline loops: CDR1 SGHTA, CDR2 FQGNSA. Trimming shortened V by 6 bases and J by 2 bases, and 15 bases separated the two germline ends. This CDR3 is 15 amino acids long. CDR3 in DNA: TGTGCCAGCAGGAAACCTTCGGCTAACACAGATACGCAGTATTTT. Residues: CASRKPSANTDTQYF.

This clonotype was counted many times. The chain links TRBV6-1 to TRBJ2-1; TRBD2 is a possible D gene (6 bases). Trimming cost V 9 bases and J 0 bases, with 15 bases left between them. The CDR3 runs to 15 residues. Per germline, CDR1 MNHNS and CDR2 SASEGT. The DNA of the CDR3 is TGTGCCAGTAAAACCCCCGGGAGCTCCTACAATGAGCAGTTCTTC. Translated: CASKTPGSSYNEQFF.